This T cell receptor beta chain is drawn from a study of CD8 T cells in ankylosing spondylitis. This clonotype showed up just a few times. From the 5' RACE reads, TCRdb called clonotypes with MiXCR, one entry per CDR3 protein. Altogether 200,000 to 300,000 distinct CDR3 sequences are present, 8% to 9.5% being singletons, with the ten largest covering around 7%. This CDR3 is 16 amino acids long. Germline values: CDR1 SGHRS, CDR2 YFSETQ. Trimming took off 0 bases at V and 0 bases at J, with 11 bases between the two ends. The TCR was taken from a male donor with ankylosing spondylitis or in good health (not recorded which). The genes are TRBV5-1 and TRBJ2-3; D is undetermined. Sequenced input: blood, either unsorted or a sorted T cell fraction (not recorded which). In nucleotides, the CDR3 is TGCGCCAGCAGCTTGGGGTCAGGCTCTAGCACAGATACGCAGTATTTT. It yields the protein CASSLGSGSSTDTQYF.